The text below deals with one T cell receptor beta chain. Antigen specificity is unknown. The sequenced template was cDNA made from the entire isolated RNA. The repertoire was sequenced with immunoSEQ multiplex PCR; TCRdb's copy has only in-frame clones and lacks some. The sample contains hundreds of thousands of clones, roughly 13% of which appear only once. This entry belongs to a study of beta chain features in type 1 diabetes. Study-level information: When patients were set against healthy donors, age, gender and cell yields were similar.

Regarding the study as a whole: It was not settled here whether HLA type affects TCRB rearrangement. In all four CD4+ subsets, TCRB CDR3 length was significantly, moderately reduced in type 1 diabetes. More deletions and fewer insertions at VDJ junctions were seen in type 1 diabetes patients.

The authors took one heparinised blood draw, averaging about 120 mL, from each donor. The CDR3 totals 15 residues. The junction had 7 bases not matched to a gene; V was cut back by 5 bases and J by 7 bases. Germline V lookup: CDR1 MNHNY, CDR2 SVGAGI (reference sequence). The chain joins TRBV6-6 to TRBJ2-2, with 10 bases lining up with TRBD1. Material: naive CD4+ T cells from blood. The receptor's source is a man younger than 30 with type 1 diabetes. CDR3 DNA: TGTGCCAGCAGTCCTGCAGGGACAGGGGTCGGGGAGCTGTTTTTT. Residues: CASSPAGTGVGELFF.